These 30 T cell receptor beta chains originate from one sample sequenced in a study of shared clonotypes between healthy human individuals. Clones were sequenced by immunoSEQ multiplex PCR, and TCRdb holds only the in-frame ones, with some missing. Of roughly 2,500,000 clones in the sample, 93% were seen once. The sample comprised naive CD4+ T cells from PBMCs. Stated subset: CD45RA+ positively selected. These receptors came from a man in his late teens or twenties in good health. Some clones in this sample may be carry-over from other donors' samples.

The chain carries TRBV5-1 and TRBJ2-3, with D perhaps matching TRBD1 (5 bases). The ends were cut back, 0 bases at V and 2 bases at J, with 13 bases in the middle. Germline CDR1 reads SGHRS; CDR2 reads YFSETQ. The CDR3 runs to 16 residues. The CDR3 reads CASSLAQGGNTDTQYF. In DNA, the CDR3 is TGCGCCAGCAGCTTGGCCCAGGGTGGGAACACAGATACGCAGTATTTT.

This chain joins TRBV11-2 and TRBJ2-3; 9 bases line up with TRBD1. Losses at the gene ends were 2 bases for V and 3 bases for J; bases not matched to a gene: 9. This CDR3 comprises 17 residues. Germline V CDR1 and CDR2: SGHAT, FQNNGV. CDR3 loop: CASSLRTGVFETDTQYF. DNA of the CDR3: TGTGCCAGCAGCTTAAGGACAGGGGTTTTTGAGACAGATACGCAGTATTTT.

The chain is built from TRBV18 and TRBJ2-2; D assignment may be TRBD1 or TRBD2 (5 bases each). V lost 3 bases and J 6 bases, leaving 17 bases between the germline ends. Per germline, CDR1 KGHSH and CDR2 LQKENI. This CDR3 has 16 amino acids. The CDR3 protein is CASSPLGERGAGELFF. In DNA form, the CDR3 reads TGTGCCAGCTCACCCTTGGGCGAGAGGGGTGCCGGGGAGCTGTTTTTT.

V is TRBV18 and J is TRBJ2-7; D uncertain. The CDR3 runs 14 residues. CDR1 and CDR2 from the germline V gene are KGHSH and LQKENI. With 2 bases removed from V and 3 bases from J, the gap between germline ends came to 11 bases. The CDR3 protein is CASSPLGYGYEQYF. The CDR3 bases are TGTGCCAGCTCACCATTGGGGTATGGCTACGAGCAGTACTTC.

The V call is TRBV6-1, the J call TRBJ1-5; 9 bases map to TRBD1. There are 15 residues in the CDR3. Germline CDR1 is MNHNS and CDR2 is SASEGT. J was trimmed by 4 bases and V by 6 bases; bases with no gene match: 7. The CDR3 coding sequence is TGTGCCAGCAGGCCTCGACAGGGGGGGAATCAGCCCCAGCATTTT. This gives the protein CASRPRQGGNQPQHF.

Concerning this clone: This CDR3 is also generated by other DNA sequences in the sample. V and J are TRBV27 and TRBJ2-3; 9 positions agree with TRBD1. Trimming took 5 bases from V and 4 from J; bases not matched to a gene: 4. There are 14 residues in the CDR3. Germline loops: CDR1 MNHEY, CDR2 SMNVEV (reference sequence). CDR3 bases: TGTGCCAGCAGTCCGAGGACAGGGGCAGATACGCAGTATTTT. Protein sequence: CASSPRTGADTQYF.

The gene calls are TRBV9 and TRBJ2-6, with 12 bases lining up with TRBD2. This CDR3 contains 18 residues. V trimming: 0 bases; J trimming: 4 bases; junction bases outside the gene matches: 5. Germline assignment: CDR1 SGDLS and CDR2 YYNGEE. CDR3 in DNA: TGTGCCAGCAGCGTAGGACTAGCGGGAGTATCCGGGGCCAACGTCCTGACTTTC. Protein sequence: CASSVGLAGVSGANVLTF.

CDR3 sequence (DNA): TGTGCCAGCAGCGTAGGGCGGGGGGGCCACGAGCAGTACTTC. Translation: CASSVGRGGHEQYF. The chain links TRBV9 to TRBJ2-7; 9 nucleotides line up with TRBD2. CDR1 SGDLS and CDR2 YYNGEE come from the germline V gene. The CDR3 has 14 residues. V trimming: 0 bases; J trimming: 5 bases; junction bases outside the gene matches: 3.

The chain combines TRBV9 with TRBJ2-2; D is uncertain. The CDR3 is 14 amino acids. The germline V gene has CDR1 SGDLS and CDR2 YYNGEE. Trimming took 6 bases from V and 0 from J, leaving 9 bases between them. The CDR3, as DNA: TGTGCCAGCACCCAGACTCCGAACACCGGGGAGCTGTTTTTT. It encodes CASTQTPNTGELFF.

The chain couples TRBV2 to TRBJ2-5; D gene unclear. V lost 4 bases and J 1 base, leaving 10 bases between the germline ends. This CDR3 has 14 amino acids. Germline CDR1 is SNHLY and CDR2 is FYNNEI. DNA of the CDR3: TGTGCCAGCAGTGGACCCCCTCTCCAAGAGACCCAGTACTTC. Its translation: CASSGPPLQETQYF.

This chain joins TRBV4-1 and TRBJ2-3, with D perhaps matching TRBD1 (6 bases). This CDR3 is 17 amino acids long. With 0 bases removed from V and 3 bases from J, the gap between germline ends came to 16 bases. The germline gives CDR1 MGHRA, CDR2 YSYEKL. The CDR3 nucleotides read TGCGCCAGCAGCCAAGATATGAGAGGGGGTCGGACAGATACGCAGTATTTT. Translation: CASSQDMRGGRTDTQYF.

The CDR3 nucleotides read TGCGCCAGCAGCCAAGCCCCCCTAGCGGCCGTCTCCTACGAGCAGTACTTC. This encodes CASSQAPLAAVSYEQYF. The chain combines TRBV4-1 with TRBJ2-7; 7 bases map to TRBD2. CDR1 MGHRA and CDR2 YSYEKL come from the germline V gene. CDR3 length equals 17 residues. Trimming at V came to 1 base and at J to 0 bases, leaving 9 bases not matched to a gene.

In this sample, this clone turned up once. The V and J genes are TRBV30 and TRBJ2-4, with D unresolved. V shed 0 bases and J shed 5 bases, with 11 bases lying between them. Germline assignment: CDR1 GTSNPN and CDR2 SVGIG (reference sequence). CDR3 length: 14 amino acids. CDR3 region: CAWSVETWENIQYF. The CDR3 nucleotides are TGTGCCTGGAGTGTTGAGACCTGGGAAAACATTCAGTACTTC. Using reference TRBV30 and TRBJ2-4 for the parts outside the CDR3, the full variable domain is SQTIHQWPATLVQPVGSPLSLECTVEGTSNPNLYWYRQAAGRGLQLLFYSVGIGQISSEVPQNLSASRPQDRQFILSSKKLLLSDSGFYLCAWSVETWENIQYFGAGTRLSVL.

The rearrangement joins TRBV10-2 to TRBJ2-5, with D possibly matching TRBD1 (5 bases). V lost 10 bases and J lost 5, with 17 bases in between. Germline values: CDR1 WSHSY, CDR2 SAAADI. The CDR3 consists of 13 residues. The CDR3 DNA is TGCGCCACCCGAAGGGGTCCCAGGGAGACCCAGTACTTC. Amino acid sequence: CATRRGPRETQYF.

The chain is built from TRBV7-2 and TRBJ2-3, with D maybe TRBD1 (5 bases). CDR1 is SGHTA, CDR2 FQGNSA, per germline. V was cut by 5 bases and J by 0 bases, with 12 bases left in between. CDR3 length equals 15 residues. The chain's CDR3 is CASSKGAASTDTQYF. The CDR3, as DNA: TGTGCCAGCAGCAAAGGGGCGGCTAGCACAGATACGCAGTATTTT.

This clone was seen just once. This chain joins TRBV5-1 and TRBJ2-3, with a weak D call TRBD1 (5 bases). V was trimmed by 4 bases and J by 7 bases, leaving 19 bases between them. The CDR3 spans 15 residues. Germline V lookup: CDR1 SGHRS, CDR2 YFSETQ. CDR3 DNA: TGCGCCAGCAGCGAGGCCCCAGGGATTAGATATACGCAGTATTTT. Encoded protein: CASSEAPGIRYTQYF.

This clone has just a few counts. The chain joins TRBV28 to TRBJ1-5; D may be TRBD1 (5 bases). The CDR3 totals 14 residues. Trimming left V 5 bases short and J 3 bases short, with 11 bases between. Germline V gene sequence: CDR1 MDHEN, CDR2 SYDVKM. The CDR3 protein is CASSPGTVNQPQHF. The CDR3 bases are TGTGCCAGCAGTCCCGGGACTGTCAATCAGCCCCAGCATTTT.

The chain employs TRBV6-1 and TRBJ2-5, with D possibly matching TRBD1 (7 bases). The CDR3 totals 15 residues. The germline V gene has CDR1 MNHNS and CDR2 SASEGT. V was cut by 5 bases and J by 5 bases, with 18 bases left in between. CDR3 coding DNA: TGTGCCAGCAGTTTAGGACAGGTCGGAGGGGAGACCCAGTACTTC. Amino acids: CASSLGQVGGETQYF.

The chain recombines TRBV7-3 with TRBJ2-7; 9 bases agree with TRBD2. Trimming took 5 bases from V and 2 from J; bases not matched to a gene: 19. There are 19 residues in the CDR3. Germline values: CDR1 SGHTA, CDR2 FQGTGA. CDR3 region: CASSLPLFTGTSRTYEQYF. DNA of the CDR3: TGTGCCAGCAGCCTTCCCCTCTTTACCGGGACTAGCAGAACCTACGAGCAGTACTTC.

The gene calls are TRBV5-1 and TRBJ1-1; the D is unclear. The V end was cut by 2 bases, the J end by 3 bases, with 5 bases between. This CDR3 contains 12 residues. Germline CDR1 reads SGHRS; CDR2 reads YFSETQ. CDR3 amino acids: CASSLKDTEAFF. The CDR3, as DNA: TGCGCCAGCAGCTTAAAAGACACTGAAGCTTTCTTT.

The CDR3 protein is CATSGLAGLNEQFF. CDR3 sequence (DNA): TGTGCCACCTCGGGACTAGCGGGCCTTAATGAGCAGTTCTTC. This sequence joins TRBV10-3 and TRBJ2-1; 12 bases fit TRBD2. Per germline, CDR1 ENHRY and CDR2 SYGVKD. V shed 10 bases and J 7 bases; nucleotides not matched to a gene: 8. The CDR3 spans 14 residues.

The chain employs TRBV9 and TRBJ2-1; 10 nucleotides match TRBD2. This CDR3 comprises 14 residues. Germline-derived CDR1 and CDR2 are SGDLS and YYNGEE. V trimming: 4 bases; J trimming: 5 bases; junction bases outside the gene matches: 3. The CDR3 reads CASSRTSGNNEQFF. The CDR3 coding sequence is TGTGCCAGCAGCCGGACTAGCGGTAACAATGAGCAGTTCTTC.

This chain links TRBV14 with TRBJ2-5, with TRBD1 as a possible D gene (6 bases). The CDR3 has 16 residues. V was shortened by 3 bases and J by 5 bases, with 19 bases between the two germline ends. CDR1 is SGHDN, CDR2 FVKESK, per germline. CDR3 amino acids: CASSQVTGTQRETQYF. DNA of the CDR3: TGTGCCAGCAGCCAGGTCACCGGGACACAACGGGAGACCCAGTACTTC.

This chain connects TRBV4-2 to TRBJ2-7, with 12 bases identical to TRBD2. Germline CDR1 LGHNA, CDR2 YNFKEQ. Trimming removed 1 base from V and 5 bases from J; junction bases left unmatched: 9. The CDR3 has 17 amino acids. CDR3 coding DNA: TGTGCCAGCAGCCAAGTTTGGACTAGCGGGGCTCCTAACGAGCAGTACTTC. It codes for CASSQVWTSGAPNEQYF.

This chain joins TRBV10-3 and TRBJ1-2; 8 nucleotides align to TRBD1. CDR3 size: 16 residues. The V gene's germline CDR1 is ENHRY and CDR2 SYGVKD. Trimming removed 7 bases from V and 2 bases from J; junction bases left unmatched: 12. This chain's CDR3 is CAINFRAGGANYGYTF. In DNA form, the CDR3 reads TGTGCCATCAATTTTCGGGCAGGGGGCGCAAACTATGGCTACACCTTC.

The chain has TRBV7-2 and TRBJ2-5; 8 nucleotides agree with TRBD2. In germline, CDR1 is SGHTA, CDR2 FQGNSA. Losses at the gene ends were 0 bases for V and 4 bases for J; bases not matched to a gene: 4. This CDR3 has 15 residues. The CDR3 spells CASSLASSGRETQYF. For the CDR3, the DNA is TGTGCCAGCAGCTTAGCGTCCAGCGGGAGAGAGACCCAGTACTTC.

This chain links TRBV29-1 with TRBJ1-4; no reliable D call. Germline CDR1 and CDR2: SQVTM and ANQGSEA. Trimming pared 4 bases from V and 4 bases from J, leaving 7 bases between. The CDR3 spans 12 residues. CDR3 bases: TGCAGCGTTGGGCGGAATAATGAAAAACTGTTTTTT. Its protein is CSVGRNNEKLFF.

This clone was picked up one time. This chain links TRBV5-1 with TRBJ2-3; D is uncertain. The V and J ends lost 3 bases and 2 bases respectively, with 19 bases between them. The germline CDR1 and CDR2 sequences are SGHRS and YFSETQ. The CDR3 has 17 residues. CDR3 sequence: CASSSGGLSLITDTQYF. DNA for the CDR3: TGCGCCAGCAGCTCAGGTGGGCTGTCCCTAATCACAGATACGCAGTATTTT.

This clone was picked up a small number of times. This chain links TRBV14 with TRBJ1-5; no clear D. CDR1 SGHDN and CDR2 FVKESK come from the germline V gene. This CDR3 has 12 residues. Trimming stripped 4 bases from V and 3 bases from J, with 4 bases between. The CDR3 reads CASSRHNQPQHF. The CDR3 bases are TGTGCCAGCAGCCGGCACAATCAGCCCCAGCATTTT.

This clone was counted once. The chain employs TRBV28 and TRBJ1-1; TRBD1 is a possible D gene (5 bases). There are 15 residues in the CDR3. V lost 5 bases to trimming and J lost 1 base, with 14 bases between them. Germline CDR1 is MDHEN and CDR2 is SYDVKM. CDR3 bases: TGTGCCAGCAGTCAGCCGGGACTGACGAACACTGAAGCTTTCTTT. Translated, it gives CASSQPGLTNTEAFF.